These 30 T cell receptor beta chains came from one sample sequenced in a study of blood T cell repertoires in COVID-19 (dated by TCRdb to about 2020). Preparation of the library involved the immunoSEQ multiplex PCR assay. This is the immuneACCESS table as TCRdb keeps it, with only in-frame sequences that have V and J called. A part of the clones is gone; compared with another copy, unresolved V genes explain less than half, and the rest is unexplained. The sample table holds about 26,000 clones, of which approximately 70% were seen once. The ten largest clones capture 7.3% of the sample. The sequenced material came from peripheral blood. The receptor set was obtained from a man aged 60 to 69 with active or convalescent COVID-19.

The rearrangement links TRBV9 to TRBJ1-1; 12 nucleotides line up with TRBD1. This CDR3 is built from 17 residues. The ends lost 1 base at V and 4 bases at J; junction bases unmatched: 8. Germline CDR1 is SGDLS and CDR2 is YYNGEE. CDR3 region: CASSVSGTGGWGTEAFF. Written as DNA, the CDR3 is TGTGCCAGCAGCGTATCGGGGACAGGGGGCTGGGGCACTGAAGCTTTCTTT. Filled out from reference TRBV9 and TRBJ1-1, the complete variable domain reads DSGVTQTPKHLITATGQRVTLRCSPRSGDLSVYWYQQSLDQGLQFLIQYYNGEERAKGNILERFSAQQFPDLHSELNLSSLELGDSALYFCASSVSGTGGWGTEAFFGQGTRLTVV.

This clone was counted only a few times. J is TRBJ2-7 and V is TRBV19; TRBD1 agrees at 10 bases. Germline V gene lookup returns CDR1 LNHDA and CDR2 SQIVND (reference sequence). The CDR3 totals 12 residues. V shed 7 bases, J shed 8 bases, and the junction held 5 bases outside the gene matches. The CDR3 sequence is CASTTGGRKQYF. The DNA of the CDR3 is TGTGCCAGTACGACAGGGGGCAGAAAGCAGTACTTC.

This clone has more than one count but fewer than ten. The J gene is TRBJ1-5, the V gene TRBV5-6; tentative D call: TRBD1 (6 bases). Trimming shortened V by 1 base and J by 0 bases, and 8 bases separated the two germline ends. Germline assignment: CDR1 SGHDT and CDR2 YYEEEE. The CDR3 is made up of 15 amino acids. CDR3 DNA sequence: TGTGCCAGCAGCTTGTCAGGGGATAGCAATCAGCCCCAGCATTTT. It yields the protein CASSLSGDSNQPQHF.

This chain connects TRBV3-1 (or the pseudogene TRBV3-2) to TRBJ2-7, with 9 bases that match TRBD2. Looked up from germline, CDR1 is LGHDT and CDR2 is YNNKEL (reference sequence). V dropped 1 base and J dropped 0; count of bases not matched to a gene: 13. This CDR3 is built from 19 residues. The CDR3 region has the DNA TGTGCCAGCAGCCAAGTTCCCAGCGGGAGGCCCCTCGACTCCTACGAGCAGTACTTC. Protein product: CASSQVPSGRPLDSYEQYF.

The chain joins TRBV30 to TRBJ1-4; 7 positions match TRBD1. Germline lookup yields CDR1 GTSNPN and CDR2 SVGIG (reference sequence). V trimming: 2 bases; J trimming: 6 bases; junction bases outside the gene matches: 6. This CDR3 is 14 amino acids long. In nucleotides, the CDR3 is TGTGCCTGGAGTAAGACAGGGACTCATGAAAAACTGTTTTTT. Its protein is CAWSKTGTHEKLFF. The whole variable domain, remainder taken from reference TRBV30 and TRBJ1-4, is SQTIHQWPATLVQPVGSPLSLECTVEGTSNPNLYWYRQAAGRGLQLLFYSVGIGQISSEVPQNLSASRPQDRQFILSSKKLLLSDSGFYLCAWSKTGTHEKLFFGSGTQLSVL.

CDR3 sequence: CASSRTGSNQPQHF. The CDR3 DNA follows: TGTGCCAGCAGTCGGACAGGGAGCAATCAGCCCCAGCATTTT. The V call is TRBV2, the J call TRBJ1-5; 8 bases are shared with TRBD1. Germline V gene lookup returns CDR1 SNHLY and CDR2 FYNNEI. V shed 5 bases, J shed 1 base, and the junction held 1 base outside the gene matches. This CDR3 spans 14 amino acids.

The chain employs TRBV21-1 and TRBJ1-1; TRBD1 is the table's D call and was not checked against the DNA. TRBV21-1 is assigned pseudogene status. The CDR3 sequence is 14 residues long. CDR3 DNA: TGTGCCAGCAGCAAAGGGGGCGAGAACACTGAAGCTTTCTTT. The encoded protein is CASSKGGENTEAFF.

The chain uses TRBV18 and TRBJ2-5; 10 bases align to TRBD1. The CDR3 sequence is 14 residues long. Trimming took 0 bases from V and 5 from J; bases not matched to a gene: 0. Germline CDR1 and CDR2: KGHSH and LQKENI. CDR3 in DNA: TGTGCCAGCTCACCACCGGGACAGGGGGAGACCCAGTACTTC. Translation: CASSPPGQGETQYF. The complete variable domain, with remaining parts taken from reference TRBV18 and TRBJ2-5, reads NAGVMQNPRHLVRRRGQEARLRCSPMKGHSHVYWYRQLPEEGLKFMVYLQKENIIDESGMPKERFSAEFPKEGPSILRIQQVVRGDSAAYFCASSPPGQGETQYFGPGTRLLVL.

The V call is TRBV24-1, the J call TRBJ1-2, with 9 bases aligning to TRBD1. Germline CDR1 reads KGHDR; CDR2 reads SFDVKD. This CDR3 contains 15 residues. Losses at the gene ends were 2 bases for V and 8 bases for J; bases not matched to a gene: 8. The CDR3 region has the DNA TGTGCCACCAGTGATTCCGGGACAGGGTCTGAGGGCTACACCTTC. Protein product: CATSDSGTGSEGYTF.

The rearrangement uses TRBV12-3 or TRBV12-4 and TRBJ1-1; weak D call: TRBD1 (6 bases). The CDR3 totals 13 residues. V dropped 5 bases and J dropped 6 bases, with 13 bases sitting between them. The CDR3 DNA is TGTGCCAGCAGTCAGCGACAGGACCCTGAAGCTTTCTTT. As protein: CASSQRQDPEAFF.

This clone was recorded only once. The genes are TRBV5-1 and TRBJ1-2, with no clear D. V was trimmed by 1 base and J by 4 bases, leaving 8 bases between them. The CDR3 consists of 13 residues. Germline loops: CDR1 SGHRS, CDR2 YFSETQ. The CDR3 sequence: CASSLTEFYGYTF. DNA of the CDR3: TGCGCCAGCAGCTTGACAGAGTTCTATGGCTACACCTTC.

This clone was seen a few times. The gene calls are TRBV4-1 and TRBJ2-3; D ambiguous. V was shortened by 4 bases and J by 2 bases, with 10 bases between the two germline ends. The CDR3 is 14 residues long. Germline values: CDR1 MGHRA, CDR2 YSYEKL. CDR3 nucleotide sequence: TGCGCCAGCAGCCCACAGCCTTTCACAGATACGCAGTATTTT. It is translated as CASSPQPFTDTQYF.

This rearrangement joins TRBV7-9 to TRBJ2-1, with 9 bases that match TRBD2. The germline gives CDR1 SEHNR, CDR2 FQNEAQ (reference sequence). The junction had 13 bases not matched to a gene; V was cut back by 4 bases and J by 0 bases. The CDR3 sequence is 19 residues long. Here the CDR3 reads CASSYLLGLALHSYNEQFF. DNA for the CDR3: TGTGCCAGCAGCTACTTACTGGGACTAGCTCTTCACTCCTACAATGAGCAGTTCTTC.

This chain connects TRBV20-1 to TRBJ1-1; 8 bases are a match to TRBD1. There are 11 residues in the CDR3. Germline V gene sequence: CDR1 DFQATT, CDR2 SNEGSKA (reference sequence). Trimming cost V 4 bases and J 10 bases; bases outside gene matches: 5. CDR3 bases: TGCAGTGCTAAGTGGACAGGGACAGCTTTCTTT. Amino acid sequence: CSAKWTGTAFF.

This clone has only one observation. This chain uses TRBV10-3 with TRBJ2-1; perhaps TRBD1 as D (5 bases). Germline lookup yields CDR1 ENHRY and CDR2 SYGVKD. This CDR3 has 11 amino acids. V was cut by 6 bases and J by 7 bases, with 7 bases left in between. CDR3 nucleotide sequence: TGTGCCATCAGCAACAGGAATGAGCAGTTCTTC. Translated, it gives CAISNRNEQFF.

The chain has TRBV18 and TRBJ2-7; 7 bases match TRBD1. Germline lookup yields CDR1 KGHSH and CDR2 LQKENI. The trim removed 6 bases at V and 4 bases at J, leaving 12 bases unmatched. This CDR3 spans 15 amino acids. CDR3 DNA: TGTGCCAGCTCTCAAGGACAGGAACCCCATTACGAGCAGTACTTC. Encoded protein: CASSQGQEPHYEQYF.

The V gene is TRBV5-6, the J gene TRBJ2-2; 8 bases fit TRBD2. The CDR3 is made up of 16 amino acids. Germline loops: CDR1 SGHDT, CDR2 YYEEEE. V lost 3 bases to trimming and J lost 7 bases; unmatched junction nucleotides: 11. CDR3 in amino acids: CASSWTSNRRGGELFF. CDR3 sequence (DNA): TGTGCCAGCAGCTGGACTAGCAATCGTCGGGGCGGGGAGCTGTTTTTT.

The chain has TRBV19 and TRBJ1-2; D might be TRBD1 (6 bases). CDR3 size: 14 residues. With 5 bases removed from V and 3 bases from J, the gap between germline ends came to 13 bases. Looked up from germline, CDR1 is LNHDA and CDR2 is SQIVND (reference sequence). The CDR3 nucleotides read TGTGCCAGTAGTCCTGACAGGATCGACTATGGCTACACCTTC. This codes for CASSPDRIDYGYTF.

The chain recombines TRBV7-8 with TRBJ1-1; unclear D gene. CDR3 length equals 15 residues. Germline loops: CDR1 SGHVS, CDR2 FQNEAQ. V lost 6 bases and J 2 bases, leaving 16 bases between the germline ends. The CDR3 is CASRHRSGPNTEAFF. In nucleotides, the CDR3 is TGTGCCAGCAGACACCGTAGCGGGCCCAACACTGAAGCTTTCTTT.

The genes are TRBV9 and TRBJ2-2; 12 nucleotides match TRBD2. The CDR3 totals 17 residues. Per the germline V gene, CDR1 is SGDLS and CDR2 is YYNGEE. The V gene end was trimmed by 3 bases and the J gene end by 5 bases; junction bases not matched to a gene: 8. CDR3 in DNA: TGTGCCAGCAGCGCGACTAGCGGGAGCGGGTCGACCGGGGAGCTGTTTTTT. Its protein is CASSATSGSGSTGELFF.

CDR3 sequence: CASSRSGARSTEAFF. The DNA for the CDR3 is TGCGCCAGCAGCAGATCAGGGGCGCGGAGCACTGAAGCTTTCTTT. V usage is TRBV5-1 and J usage is TRBJ1-1; possibly TRBD1 for D (6 bases). This CDR3 spans 15 amino acids. The V end was cut by 4 bases, the J end by 4 bases, with 17 bases between. Germline V gene sequence: CDR1 SGHRS, CDR2 YFSETQ.

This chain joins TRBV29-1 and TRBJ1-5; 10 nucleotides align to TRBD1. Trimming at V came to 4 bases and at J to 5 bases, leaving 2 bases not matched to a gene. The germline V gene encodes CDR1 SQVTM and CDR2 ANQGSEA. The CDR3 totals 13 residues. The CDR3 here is CSVGQGADQPQHF. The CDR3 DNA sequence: TGCAGCGTTGGACAGGGGGCCGATCAGCCCCAGCATTTT.

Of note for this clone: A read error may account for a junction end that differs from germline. In DNA form, the CDR3 reads TGTGCCGGCAGTCGTGACAGGCTACAAGCTTTCTTT. Protein: CAGSRDRLQAFF. The rearrangement links TRBV12-3 or TRBV12-4 to TRBJ1-1, with D possibly TRBD1 on 6 matching bases. CDR3 size: 12 residues.

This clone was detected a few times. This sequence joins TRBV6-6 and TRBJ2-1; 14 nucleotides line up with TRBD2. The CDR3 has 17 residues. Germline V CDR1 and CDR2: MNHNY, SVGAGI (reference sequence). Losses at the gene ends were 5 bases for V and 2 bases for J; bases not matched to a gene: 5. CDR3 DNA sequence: TGTGCCAGCAGTCGACTAGCGGGAGGGTGGACCTACAATGAGCAGTTCTTC. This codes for CASSRLAGGWTYNEQFF.

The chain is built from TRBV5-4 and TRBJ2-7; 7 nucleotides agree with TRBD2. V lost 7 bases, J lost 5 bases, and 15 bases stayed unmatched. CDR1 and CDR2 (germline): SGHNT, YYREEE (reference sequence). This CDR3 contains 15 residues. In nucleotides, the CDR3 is TGTGCCAGCTCTGGGGGGGTAGCTCCTAGGGACGAGCAGTACTTC. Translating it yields CASSGGVAPRDEQYF.

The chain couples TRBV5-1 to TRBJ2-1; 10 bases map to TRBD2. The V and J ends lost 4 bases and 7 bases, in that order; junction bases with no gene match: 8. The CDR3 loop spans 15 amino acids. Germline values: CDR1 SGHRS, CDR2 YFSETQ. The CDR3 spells CASSPTSGKGNEQFF. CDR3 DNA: TGCGCCAGCAGCCCAACTAGCGGGAAAGGGAATGAGCAGTTCTTC.

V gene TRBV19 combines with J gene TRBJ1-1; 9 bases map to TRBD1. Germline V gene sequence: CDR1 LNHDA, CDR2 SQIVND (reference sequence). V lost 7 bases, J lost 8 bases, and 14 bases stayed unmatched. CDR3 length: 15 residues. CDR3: CASTRTGGSTLEAFF. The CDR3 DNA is TGTGCCAGTACTCGTACAGGGGGCAGCACATTGGAAGCTTTCTTT.

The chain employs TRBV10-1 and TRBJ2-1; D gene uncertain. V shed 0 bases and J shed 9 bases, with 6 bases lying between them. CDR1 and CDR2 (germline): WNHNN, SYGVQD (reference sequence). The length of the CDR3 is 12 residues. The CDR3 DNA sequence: TGCGCCAGCAGTGAGTCCGATAGTGAGCAGTTCTTC. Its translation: CASSESDSEQFF.

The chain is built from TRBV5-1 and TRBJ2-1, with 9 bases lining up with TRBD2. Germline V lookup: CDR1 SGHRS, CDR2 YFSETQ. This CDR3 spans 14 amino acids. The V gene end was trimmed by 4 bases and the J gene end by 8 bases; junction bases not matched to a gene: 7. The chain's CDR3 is CASSDSTSGHEQFF. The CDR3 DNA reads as TGCGCCAGCAGCGACTCGACTAGCGGCCATGAGCAGTTCTTC.

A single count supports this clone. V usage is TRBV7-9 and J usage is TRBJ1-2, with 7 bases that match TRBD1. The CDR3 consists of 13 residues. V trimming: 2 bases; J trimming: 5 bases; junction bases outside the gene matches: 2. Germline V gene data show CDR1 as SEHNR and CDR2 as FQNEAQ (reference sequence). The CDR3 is CASSLTTGYGYTF. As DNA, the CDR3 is TGTGCCAGCAGCTTAACGACAGGGTATGGCTACACCTTC.